A selection of T cell receptor beta chains follows, all from one sample in a study of cytomegalovirus exposure and HLA in healthy donors. Generated by immunoSEQ multiplex PCR, the TCRdb table keeps only in-frame clones and is missing some. Of over 150,000 clones in the sample, more than 75% were seen once. Specimen: PBMCs. Receptors originate from a man between 18 and 35 years old in good health and CMV-seropositive. CDR3s include the opening cysteine and the closing phenylalanine or tryptophan. A D gene is named only where the DNA matches it firmly. Expanded clones get a size class; other rows say once, few or many, or leave the size out.

.,.,TRBV6-1,TRBJ1-1,CASSAHINTEAFF,TGTGCCAGCAGTGCCCACATAAACACTGAAGCTTTCTTT
.,.,TRBV5-6,TRBJ2-5,CASSLRAAGRETQYF,TGTGCCAGCAGCTTGCGGGCGGCGGGGAGGGAGACCCAGTACTTC
.,.,TRBV2,TRBJ2-2,CASSEQGGTNTGELFF,TGTGCCAGCAGTGAACAGGGGGGCACGAACACCGGGGAGCTGTTTTTT
TRBD2,.,TRBV30,TRBJ2-1,CAWSVDGAGGRGNEQFF,TGTGCCTGGAGTGTCGACGGGGCGGGCGGGAGGGGTAATGAGCAGTTCTTC
TRBD1,.,TRBV10-3,TRBJ2-7,CAISEGQGAYEQYF,TGTGCCATCAGTGAGGGACAGGGGGCCTACGAGCAGTACTTC
.,.,TRBV7-5,TRBJ1-5,CARSNGRGSQPQHF,TGTGCCAGAAGCAACGGCCGGGGTAGTCAGCCCCAGCATTTT
.,once,TRBV7-8,TRBJ2-1,CASSFLLGSISYNEQFF,TGTGCCAGCAGCTTTTTATTGGGCAGCATCTCCTACAATGAGCAGTTCTTC
.,.,TRBV7-3,TRBJ1-3,CASSLQGSGNTIYF,TGTGCCAGCAGCTTACAGGGCTCTGGAAACACCATATATTTT
.,once,TRBV29-1,TRBJ2-2,CSAGEGGVNGELFF,TGCAGCGCGGGTGAAGGAGGGGTAAACGGGGAGCTGTTTTTT
.,.,TRBV5-8,TRBJ1-4,CASSQRRQGGLTNEKLFF,TGTGCCAGCAGCCAACGGCGGCAGGGAGGGCTCACTAATGAAAAACTGTTTTTT
.,once,TRBV6-1,TRBJ2-7,CASRPTSSYEQYF,TGTGCCAGCAGACCGACTAGCTCCTACGAGCAGTACTTC
.,.,TRBV5-8,TRBJ2-7,CASTPRGFGNYEQYF,TGTGCCAGCACCCCGCGGGGTTTCGGGAACTACGAGCAGTACTTC
.,.,TRBV5-6,TRBJ2-6,CASSLVREGSGANGLTF,TGTGCCAGCAGCTTGGTCAGGGAAGGATCTGGGGCCAACGGCCTGACTTTC
TRBD2,.,TRBV9,TRBJ2-3,CASSPARLAGATDTQYF,TGTGCCAGCAGCCCAGCCAGACTAGCGGGGGCCACAGATACGCAGTATTTT
TRBD1,few,TRBV6-5,TRBJ1-1,CASSYSPTGDTEAFF,TGTGCCAGCAGTTACTCCCCCACAGGGGACACTGAAGCTTTCTTT
TRBD1,.,TRBV10-3,TRBJ1-3,CAISSLQGASGNTIYF,TGTGCCATCAGCTCACTACAGGGGGCATCTGGAAACACCATATATTTT
.,.,TRBV6-5,TRBJ1-5,CASRLRTGINQPQHF,TGTGCCAGCAGATTAAGAACAGGGATCAATCAGCCCCAGCATTTT
.,.,TRBV30,TRBJ1-1,CAWSVKGPRTGGTVNTEAFF,TGTGCCTGGAGTGTAAAGGGGCCGAGAACAGGTGGAACCGTGAACACTGAAGCTTTCTTT
TRBD1,.,TRBV5-4,TRBJ2-2,CAFRTGRGGELFF,TGTGCCTTCCGGACAGGACGGGGCGGGGAGCTGTTTTTT
.,.,TRBV15,TRBJ2-3,CATSTGGRNTDTQYF,TGTGCCACCAGCACCGGGGGGCGAAACACAGATACGCAGTATTTT
TRBD1,.,TRBV18,TRBJ1-1,CASSYDRGGTEAFF,TGTGCCAGCTCGTACGACAGGGGGGGCACTGAAGCTTTCTTT
TRBD1,.,TRBV5-1,TRBJ2-7,CASSYWTGGVGSYEQYF,TGCGCCAGCAGCTATTGGACAGGGGGCGTGGGTTCCTACGAGCAGTACTTC
.,.,TRBV6-5,TRBJ1-1,CASRRHSENTEAFF,TGTGCCAGCAGAAGACACTCGGAGAACACTGAAGCTTTCTTT
TRBD2,.,TRBV7-2,TRBJ2-5,CASRSVVAGAGETQYF,TGTGCCAGCAGGTCCGTCGTAGCGGGAGCGGGAGAGACCCAGTACTTC
.,.,TRBV19,TRBJ2-7,CATSRQGRSYEQYF,TGTGCCACCTCTCGGCAGGGTCGCTCCTACGAGCAGTACTTC
.,.,TRBV7-8,TRBJ1-1,CASRDERYTEAFF,TGTGCCAGCAGGGATGAGAGGTACACTGAAGCTTTCTTT
TRBD1,.,TRBV6-6,TRBJ2-7,CASSPGADRDYYEQYF,TGTGCCAGCAGTCCCGGGGCCGACAGGGATTACTACGAGCAGTACTTC
.,.,TRBV6-5,TRBJ2-2,CASSPQGAGELFF,TGTGCCAGCAGTCCACAGGGCGCCGGGGAGCTGTTTTTT
TRBD1,few,TRBV11-2,TRBJ2-5,CASSPGDRGNRETQYF,TGTGCCAGCAGCCCTGGGGACAGGGGGAATAGGGAGACCCAGTACTTC
.,.,TRBV5-1,TRBJ2-6,CASSLDTGGSGANGLTF,TGCGCCAGCAGCTTGGATACGGGCGGCTCTGGGGCCAACGGCCTGACTTTC
.,.,TRBV14,TRBJ2-7,CASSLWSDRDTYEQYF,TGTGCCAGCAGCCTTTGGTCGGACAGAGACACCTACGAGCAGTACTTC
.,.,TRBV6-1,TRBJ1-1,CASSADSFNTEAFF,TGTGCCAGCAGTGCGGACAGCTTTAACACTGAAGCTTTCTTT
TRBD2,once,TRBV19,TRBJ2-1,CASSTGTSAYNEQFF,TGTGCCAGTAGCACCGGGACTAGCGCTTACAATGAGCAGTTCTTC
TRBD2,.,TRBV5-1,TRBJ2-7,CASSSIAGGTSYEQYF,TGCGCCAGCAGCTCTATAGCGGGAGGGACCTCCTACGAGCAGTACTTC
.,.,TRBV5-5,TRBJ2-1,CASSSVGDTYNEQFF,TGTGCCAGCAGCTCGGTGGGAGACACCTACAATGAGCAGTTCTTC
TRBD2,.,TRBV4-1,TRBJ2-5,CASSRGGGGQETQYF,TGCGCCAGCAGCCGTGGGGGGGGAGGCCAAGAGACCCAGTACTTC